This entry lists 5 T cell receptor beta chains sequenced from one sample in a study of T cells and Merkel cell carcinoma outcomes. Libraries were prepared by immunoSEQ multiplex PCR; TCRdb keeps only in-frame clonotypes and omits some of them. The sample includes roughly 270 clones, approximately 94% of them seen just once. The sequenced sample was tumor tissue from Merkel cell carcinoma. These receptors all come from a human donor with Merkel cell carcinoma.

CDR3 protein: CASSLGIQETQYF. CDR3 nucleotide sequence: TGTGCCAGTAGTCTTGGCATCCAAGAGACCCAGTACTTC. The genes are TRBV19 and TRBJ2-5; D call uncertain. V lost 5 bases and J lost 1, with 8 bases in between. Germline V gene lookup returns CDR1 LNHDA and CDR2 SQIVND (reference sequence). This CDR3 is 13 amino acids long.

The rearrangement uses TRBV5-6 and TRBJ2-7; possibly TRBD1 or TRBD2 for D (6 bases each). Germline V gene sequence: CDR1 SGHDT, CDR2 YYEEEE. The CDR3 sequence is 15 residues long. The germline V and J ends were trimmed by 4 bases and 3 bases, with 17 bases remaining between them. CDR3: CASSRRGVGYYEQYV. The CDR3 coding sequence is TGTGCCAGCAGCCGAAGGGGGGTTGGATACTACGAGCAGTACGTC.

CDR3 protein: CASSYDRGEQYF. CDR3 sequence (DNA): TGCGCCAGCAGCTACGACCGGGGCGAGCAGTACTTC. V is TRBV5-1 and J is TRBJ2-7; D is perhaps TRBD2 (5 bases). Germline V gene lookup returns CDR1 SGHRS and CDR2 YFSETQ. The CDR3 runs 12 residues. The V end lost 3 bases, the J end lost 6 bases, and 10 bases lay between the germline ends.

This chain links TRBV28 with TRBJ1-2; D gene ambiguous. With 6 bases removed from V and 3 bases from J, the gap between germline ends came to 11 bases. The germline V gene encodes CDR1 MDHEN and CDR2 SYDVKM. The CDR3 is made up of 13 amino acids. CDR3 sequence: CASSSTSYYGYTF. The CDR3 nucleotides read TGTGCCAGCAGCTCCACCAGCTACTATGGCTACACCTTC.

The genes are TRBV5-5 and TRBJ2-3; 12 bases are shared with TRBD2. Germline V gene lookup returns CDR1 SGHKS and CDR2 YYEKEE (reference sequence). After removal of 4 bases from V and 2 bases from J, the junction contained 11 bases not matched to a gene. The CDR3 covers 18 residues. DNA for the CDR3: TGTGCCAGCAGCCCTGGACTAGCGGGGTGGAGGGCCACAGATACGCAGTATTTT. This encodes CASSPGLAGWRATDTQYF.